This T cell receptor beta chain was profiled in a study of pediatric ulcerative colitis. From germline, CDR1 is LNHDA and CDR2 SQIVND (reference sequence). V lost 10 bases and J lost 3; bases outside the gene matches: 8. The CDR3 is made up of 13 amino acids. Clones were read by immunoSEQ multiplex PCR, and TCRdb kept only the in-frame ones, dropping some. The sample gives roughly 70,000 clones, 80% to 90% of which show up once; about 3.5% is in the top ten. The diagnostic colonoscopy in ulcerative colitis patients preceded any immunosuppressive treatment. Sequencing was performed on blood. The chain combines TRBV19 with TRBJ2-7; 8 bases are a match to TRBD1. The clonotype comes from a boy younger than 18 with severe ulcerative colitis. The CDR3 reads CATSQGVLYEQYF. The CDR3 DNA reads TGTGCCACCTCACAGGGGGTTCTCTACGAGCAGTACTTC.